Listed below are T cell receptor beta chains from one sample, sequenced in a study of breast tumors, draining lymph nodes, adjacent tissues. TCRdb reprocessed the multiplex PCR reads with MiXCR, giving one entry per CDR3 protein. The table includes 130,000 or so distinct CDR3 sequences, 21% detected once. Source material: axillary lymph node tissue. These receptors were obtained from a female donor with breast cancer. Some clones in this sample may be carry-over from other donors' samples. Each CDR3 is given with its conserved first and last residue. D genes are given only for firm matches. Clone size, where shown, is once, few, many, or a class for clones that have expanded.

clone_size d_call j_call v_call cdr3_aa cdr3_nt
many - TRBJ1-2 TRBV7-8 CASSPQGYGYTF TGTGCCAGCAGCCCACAGGGCTATGGCTACACCTTC
many - TRBJ2-7 TRBV28 CASSPLGLYEQYF TGTGCCAGCAGTCCGCTTGGTCTCTACGAGCAGTACTTC
many TRBD2 TRBJ2-3 TRBV28 CASSWPGGIDTQYF TGTGCCAGCAGTTGGCCGGGGGGAATAGATACGCAGTATTTT
few - TRBJ1-5 TRBV30 CAWAGDSNQPQHF TGTGCCTGGGCAGGAGATAGCAATCAGCCCCAGCATTTT
many TRBD1 TRBJ1-4 TRBV5-1 CASSFGTARPELFF TGCGCCAGCAGCTTCGGGACAGCCCGCCCGGAACTGTTTTTT
many - TRBJ2-7 TRBV27 CASSLSGGGGYEQYF TGTGCCAGCAGTTTATCAGGGGGGGGCGGCTACGAGCAGTACTTC
- - TRBJ1-2 TRBV18 CASSPYTTLLYGYTF TGTGCCAGCTCACCATACACCACACTGCTCTATGGCTACACCTTC
many TRBD2 TRBJ2-1 TRBV20-1 CSASSGTPNDEQFF TGCAGTGCTAGTAGCGGGACCCCAAACGATGAGCAGTTCTTC
many - TRBJ2-1 TRBV6-5 CASSYSYSHLYNEQFF TGTGCCAGCAGTTACTCATACAGCCACCTCTACAATGAGCAGTTCTTC
many - TRBJ2-7 TRBV10-3 CAISDSSYEQYF TGTGCCATCAGTGACAGTTCCTACGAGCAGTACTTC
- - TRBJ2-2 TRBV18 CASSPSSVNTGELFF TGTGCCAGCTCACCATCTAGTGTGAACACCGGGGAGCTGTTTTTT
- - TRBJ2-7 TRBV28 CASSPSRALGEQYF TGTGCCAGCAGTCCGAGCCGAGCCTTGGGAGAGCAGTACTTC
few TRBD2 TRBJ2-7 TRBV19 CASSTLTSGSYEQYF TGTGCCAGTAGTACCTTGACTAGCGGGAGCTACGAGCAGTACTTC
many TRBD1 TRBJ2-6 TRBV2 CASRTGSGANVLTF TGTGCCAGCAGGACAGGGTCTGGGGCCAACGTCCTGACTTTC